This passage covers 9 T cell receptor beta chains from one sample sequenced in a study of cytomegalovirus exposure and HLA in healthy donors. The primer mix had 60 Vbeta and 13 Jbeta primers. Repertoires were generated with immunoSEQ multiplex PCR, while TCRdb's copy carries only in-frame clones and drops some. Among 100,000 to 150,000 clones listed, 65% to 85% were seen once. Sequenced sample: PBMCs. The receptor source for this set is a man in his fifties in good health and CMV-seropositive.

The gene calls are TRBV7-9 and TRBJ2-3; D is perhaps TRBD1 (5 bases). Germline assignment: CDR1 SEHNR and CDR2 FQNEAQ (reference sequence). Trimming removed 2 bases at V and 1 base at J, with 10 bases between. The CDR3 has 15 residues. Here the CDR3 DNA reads TGTGCCAGCAGCTTACCCGGACAAGGCACAGATACGCAGTATTTT. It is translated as CASSLPGQGTDTQYF.

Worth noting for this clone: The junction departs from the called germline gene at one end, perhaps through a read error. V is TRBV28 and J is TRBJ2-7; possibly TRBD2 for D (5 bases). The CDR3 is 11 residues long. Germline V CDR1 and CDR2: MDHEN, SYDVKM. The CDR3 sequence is CASSLTLAPHF. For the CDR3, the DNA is TGTGCCAGCAGTTTAACCCTAGCTCCTCACTTC.

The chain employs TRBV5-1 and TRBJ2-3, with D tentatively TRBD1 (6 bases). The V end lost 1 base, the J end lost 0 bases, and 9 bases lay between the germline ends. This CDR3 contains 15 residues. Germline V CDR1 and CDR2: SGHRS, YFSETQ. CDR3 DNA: TGCGCCAGCAGCTTGCAACAGGGAAGCACAGATACGCAGTATTTT. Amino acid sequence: CASSLQQGSTDTQYF.

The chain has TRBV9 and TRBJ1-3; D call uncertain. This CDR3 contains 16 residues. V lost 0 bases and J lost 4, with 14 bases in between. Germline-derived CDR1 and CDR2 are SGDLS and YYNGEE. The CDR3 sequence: CASSVEGEGNGNTIYF. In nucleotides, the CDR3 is TGTGCCAGCAGCGTAGAAGGCGAGGGAAACGGAAACACCATATATTTT.

CDR3 residues: CATSGIGTSGYEQYF. The CDR3 DNA sequence: TGTGCCACCAGCGGAATTGGGACTAGCGGCTACGAGCAGTACTTC. The chain couples TRBV15 to TRBJ2-7, with TRBD2 matching over 11 bases. This CDR3 spans 15 amino acids. J lost 3 bases, V lost 5 bases, and 6 bases had no gene match. Per germline, CDR1 LNHNV and CDR2 YYDKDF (reference sequence).

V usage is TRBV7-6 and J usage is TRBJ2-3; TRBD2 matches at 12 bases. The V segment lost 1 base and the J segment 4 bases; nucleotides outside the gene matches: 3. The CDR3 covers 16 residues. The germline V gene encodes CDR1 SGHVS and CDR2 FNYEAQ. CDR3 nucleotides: TGTGCCAGCAGCTTAGGATCTAGCGGGGGGGCAGATACGCAGTATTTT. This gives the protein CASSLGSSGGADTQYF.

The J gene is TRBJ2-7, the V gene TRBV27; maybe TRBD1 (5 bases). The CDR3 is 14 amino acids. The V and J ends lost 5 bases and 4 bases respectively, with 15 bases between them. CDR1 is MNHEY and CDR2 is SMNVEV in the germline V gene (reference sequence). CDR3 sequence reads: CASSLKGDSYEQYF. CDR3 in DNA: TGTGCCAGCAGTCTAAAAGGCGACAGTTACGAGCAGTACTTC.

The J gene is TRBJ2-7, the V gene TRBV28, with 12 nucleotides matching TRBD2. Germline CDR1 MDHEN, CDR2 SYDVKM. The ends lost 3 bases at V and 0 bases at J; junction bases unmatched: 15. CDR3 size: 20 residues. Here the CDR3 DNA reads TGTGCCAGCAGTTTCGATTCTAGCGGGAGGGAAACCTTAAGCTCCTACGAGCAGTACTTC. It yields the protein CASSFDSSGRETLSSYEQYF.

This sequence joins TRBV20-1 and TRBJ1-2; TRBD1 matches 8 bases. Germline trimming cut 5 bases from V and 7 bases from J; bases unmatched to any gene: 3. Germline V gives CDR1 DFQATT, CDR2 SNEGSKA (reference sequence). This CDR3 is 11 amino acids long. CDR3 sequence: CSAPQGAGYTF. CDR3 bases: TGCAGTGCTCCCCAGGGGGCTGGCTACACCTTC.